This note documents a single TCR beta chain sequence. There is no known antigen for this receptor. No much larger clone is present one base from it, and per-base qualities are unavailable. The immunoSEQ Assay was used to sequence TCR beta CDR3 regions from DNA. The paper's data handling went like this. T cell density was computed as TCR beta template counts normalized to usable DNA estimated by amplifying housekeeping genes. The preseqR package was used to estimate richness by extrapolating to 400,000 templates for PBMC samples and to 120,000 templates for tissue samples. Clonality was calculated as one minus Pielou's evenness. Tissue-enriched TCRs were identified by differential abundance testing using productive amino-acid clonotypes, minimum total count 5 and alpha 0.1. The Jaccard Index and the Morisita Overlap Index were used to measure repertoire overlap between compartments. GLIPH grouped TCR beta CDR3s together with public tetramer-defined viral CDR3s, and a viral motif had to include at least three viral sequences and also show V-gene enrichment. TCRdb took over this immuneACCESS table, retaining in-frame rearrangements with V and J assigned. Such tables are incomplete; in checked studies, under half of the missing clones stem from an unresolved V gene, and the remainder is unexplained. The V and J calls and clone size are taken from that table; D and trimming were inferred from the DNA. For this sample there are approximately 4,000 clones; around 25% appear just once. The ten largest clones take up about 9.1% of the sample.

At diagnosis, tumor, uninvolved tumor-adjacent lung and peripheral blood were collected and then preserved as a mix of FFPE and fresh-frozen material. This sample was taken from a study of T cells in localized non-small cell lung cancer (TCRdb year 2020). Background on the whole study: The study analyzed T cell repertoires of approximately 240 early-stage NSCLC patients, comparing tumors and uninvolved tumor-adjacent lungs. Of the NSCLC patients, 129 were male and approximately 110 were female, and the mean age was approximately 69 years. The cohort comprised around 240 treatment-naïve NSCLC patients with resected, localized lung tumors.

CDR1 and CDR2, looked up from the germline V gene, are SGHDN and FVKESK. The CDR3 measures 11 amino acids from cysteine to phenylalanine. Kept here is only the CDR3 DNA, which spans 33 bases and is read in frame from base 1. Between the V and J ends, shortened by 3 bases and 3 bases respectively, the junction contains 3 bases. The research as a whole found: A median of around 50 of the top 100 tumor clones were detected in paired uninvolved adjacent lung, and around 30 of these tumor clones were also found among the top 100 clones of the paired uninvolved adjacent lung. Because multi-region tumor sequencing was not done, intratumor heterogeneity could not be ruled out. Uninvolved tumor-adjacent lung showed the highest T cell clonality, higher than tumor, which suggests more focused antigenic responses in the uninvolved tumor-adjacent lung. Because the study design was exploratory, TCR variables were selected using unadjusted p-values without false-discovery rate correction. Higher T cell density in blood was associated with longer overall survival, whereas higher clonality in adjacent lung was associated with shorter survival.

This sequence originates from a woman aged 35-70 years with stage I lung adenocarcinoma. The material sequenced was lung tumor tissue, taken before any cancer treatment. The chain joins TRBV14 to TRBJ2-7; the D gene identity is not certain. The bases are TGTGCCAGCAGCCAGAACTACGAGCAGTACTTC. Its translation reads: CASSQNYEQYF.